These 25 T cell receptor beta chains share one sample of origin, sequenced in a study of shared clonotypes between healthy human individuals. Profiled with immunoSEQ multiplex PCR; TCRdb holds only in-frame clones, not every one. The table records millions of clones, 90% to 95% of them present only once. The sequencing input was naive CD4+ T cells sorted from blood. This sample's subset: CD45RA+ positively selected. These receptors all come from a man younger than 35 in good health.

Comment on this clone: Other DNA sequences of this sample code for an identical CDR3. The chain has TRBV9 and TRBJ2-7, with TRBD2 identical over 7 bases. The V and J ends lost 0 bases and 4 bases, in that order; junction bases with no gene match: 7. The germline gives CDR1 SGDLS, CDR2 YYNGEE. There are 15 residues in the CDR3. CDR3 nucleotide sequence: TGTGCCAGCAGCGTAGCCCCGGGAGGACCGTACGAGCAGTACTTC. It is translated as CASSVAPGGPYEQYF.

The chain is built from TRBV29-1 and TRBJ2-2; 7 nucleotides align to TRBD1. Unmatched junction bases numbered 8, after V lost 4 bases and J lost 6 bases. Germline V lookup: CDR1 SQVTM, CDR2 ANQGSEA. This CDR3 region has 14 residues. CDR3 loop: CSVVWQGVAGELFF. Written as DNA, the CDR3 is TGCAGCGTTGTATGGCAGGGGGTGGCCGGGGAGCTGTTTTTT.

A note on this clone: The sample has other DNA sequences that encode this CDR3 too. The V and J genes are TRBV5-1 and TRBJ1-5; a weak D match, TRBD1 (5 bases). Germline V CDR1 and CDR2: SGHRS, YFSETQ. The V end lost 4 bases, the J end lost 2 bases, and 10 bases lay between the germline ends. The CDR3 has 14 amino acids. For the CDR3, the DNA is TGCGCCAGCAGCCCTGGGGGGGGCAATCAGCCCCAGCATTTT. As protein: CASSPGGGNQPQHF.

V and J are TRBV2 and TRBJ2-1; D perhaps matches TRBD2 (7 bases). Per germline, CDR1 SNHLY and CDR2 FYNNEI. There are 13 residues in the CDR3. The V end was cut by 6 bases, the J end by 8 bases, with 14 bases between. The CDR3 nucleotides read TGTGCCAGCAGGGTCACCGGGGGGCATGAGCAGTTCTTC. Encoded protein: CASRVTGGHEQFF.

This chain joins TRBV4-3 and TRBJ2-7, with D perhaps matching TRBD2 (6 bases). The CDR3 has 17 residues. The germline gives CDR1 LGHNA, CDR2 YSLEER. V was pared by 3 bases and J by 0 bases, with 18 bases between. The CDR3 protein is CASSQGLGSGVSYEQYF. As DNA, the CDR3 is TGCGCCAGCAGCCAGGGACTTGGGTCCGGGGTCTCCTACGAGCAGTACTTC.

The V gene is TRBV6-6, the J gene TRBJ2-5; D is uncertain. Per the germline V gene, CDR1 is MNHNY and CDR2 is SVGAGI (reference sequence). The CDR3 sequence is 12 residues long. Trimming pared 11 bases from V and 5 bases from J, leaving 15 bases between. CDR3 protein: CALGAGFETQYF. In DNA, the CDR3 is TGTGCCCTCGGAGCCGGCTTCGAGACCCAGTACTTC.

The CDR3 DNA is TGTGCCAGCAGAATGGGACAGACCTTTACCGGGGAGCTGTTTTTT. This encodes CASRMGQTFTGELFF. The chain uses TRBV7-9 and TRBJ2-2; TRBD1 agrees at 7 bases. CDR3 length equals 15 residues. The V and J ends lost 6 bases and 5 bases, in that order; junction bases with no gene match: 9. CDR1 SEHNR and CDR2 FQNEAQ come from the germline V gene (reference sequence).

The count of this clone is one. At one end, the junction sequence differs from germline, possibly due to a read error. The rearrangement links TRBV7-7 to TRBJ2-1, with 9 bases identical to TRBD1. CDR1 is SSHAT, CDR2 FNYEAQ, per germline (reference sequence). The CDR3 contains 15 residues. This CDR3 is CASSLGTGPYNEQFF. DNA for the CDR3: TGTGCTAGCAGCTTGGGGACAGGGCCCTACAATGAGCAGTTCTTC.

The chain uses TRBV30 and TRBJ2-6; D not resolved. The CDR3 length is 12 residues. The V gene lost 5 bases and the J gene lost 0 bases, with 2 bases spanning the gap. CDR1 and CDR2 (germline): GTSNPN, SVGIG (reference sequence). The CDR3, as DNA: TGTGCCTGGCACTCTGGGGCCAACGTCCTGACTTTC. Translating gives CAWHSGANVLTF.

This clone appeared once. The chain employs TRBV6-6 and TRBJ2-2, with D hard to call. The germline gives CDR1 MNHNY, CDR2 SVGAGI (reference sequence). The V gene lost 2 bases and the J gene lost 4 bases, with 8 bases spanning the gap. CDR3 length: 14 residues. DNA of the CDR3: TGTGCCAGCAGTTACGGAGAGACCACCGGGGAGCTGTTTTTT. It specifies CASSYGETTGELFF.

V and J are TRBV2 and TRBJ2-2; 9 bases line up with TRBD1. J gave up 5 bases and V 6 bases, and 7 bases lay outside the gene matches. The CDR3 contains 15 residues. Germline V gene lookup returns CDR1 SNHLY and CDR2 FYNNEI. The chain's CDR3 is CASSKTGGRTGELFF. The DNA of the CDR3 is TGTGCCAGCAGCAAGACAGGGGGGAGGACCGGGGAGCTGTTTTTT.

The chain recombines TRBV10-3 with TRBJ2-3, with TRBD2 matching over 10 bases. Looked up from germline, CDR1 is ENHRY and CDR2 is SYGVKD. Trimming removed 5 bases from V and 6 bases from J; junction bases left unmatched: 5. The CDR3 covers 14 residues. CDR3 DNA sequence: TGTGCCATCAGTTCTAGCGGGAGTATCGATACGCAGTATTTT. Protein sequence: CAISSSGSIDTQYF.

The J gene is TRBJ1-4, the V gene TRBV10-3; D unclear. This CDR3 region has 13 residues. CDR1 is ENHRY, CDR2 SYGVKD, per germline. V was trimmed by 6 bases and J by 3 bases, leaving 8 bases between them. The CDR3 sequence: CAIRPRSNEKLFF. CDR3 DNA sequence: TGTGCCATCAGGCCCAGATCTAATGAAAAACTGTTTTTT.

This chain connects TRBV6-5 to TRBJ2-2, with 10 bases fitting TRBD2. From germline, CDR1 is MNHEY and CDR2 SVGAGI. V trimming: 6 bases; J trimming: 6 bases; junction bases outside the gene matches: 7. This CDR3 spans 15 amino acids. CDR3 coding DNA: TGTGCCAGCAGAACTAGCGGGAAGAGGGCCGGGGAGCTGTTTTTT. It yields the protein CASRTSGKRAGELFF.

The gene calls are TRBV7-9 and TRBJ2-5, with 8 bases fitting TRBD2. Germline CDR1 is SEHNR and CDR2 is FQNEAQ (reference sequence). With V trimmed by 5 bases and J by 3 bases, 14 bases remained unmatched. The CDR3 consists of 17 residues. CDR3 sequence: CASSPRPPGLGKETQYF. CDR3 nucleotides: TGTGCCAGCAGCCCACGTCCCCCGGGACTAGGTAAAGAGACCCAGTACTTC.

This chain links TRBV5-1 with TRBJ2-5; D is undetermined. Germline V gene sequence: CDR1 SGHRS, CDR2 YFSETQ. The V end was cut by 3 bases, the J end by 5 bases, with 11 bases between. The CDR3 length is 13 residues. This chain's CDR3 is CASSSPSRETQYF. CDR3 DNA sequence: TGCGCCAGCAGCTCCCCCTCCAGGGAGACCCAGTACTTC.

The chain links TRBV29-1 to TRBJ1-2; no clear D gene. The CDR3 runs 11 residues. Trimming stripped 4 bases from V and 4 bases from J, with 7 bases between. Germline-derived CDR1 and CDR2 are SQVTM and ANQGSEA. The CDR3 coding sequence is TGCAGCGTTGGGTACGGCTATGGCTACACCTTC. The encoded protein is CSVGYGYGYTF.

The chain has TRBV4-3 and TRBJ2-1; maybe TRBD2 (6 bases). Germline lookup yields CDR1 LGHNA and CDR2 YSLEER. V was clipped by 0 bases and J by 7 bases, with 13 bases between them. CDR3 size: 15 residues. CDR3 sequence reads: CASSQEGLAMNEQFF. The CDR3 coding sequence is TGCGCCAGCAGCCAAGAAGGGCTAGCGATGAATGAGCAGTTCTTC.

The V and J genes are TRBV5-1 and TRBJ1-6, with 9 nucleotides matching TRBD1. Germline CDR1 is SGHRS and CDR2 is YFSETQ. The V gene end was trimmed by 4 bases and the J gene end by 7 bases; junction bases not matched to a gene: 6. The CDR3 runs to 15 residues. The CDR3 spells CASSMGQGENSPLHF. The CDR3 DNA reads TGCGCCAGCAGCATGGGACAGGGAGAGAATTCACCCCTCCACTTT.

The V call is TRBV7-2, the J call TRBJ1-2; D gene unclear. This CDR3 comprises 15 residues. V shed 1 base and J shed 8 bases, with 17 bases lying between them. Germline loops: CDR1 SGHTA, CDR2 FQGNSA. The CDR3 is CASSLVGGVTDGYTF. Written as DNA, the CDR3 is TGTGCCAGCAGCTTAGTGGGCGGGGTTACTGACGGCTACACCTTC.

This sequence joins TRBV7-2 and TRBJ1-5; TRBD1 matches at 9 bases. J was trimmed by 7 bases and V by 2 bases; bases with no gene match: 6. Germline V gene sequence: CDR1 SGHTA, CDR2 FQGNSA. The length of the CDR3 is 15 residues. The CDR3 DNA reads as TGTGCCAGCAGCTTAAACAGGGGGCGCGAACAGCCCCAGCATTTT. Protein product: CASSLNRGREQPQHF.

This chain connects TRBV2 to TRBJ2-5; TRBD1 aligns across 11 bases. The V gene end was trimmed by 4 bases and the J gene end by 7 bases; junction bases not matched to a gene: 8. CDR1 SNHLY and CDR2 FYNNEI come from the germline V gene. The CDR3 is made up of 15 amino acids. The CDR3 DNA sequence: TGTGCCAGCAGTGGCAAGGGACAGGGGGTCGGGACCCAGTACTTC. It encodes CASSGKGQGVGTQYF.

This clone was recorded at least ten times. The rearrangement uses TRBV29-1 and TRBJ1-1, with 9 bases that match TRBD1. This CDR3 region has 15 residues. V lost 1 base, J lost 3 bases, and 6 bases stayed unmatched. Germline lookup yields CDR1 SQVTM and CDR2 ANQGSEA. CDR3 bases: TGCAGCGTTGAAGGGACTAGGACAGGGGACACTGAAGCTTTCTTT. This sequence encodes CSVEGTRTGDTEAFF.

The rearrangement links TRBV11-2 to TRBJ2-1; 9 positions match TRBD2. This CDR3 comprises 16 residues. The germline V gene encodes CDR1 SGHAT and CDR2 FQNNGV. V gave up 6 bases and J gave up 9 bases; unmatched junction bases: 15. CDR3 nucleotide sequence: TGTGCCAGCAGGAACCTTTTTGGCGGGAGGGCCAGTGAGCAGTTCTTC. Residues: CASRNLFGGRASEQFF. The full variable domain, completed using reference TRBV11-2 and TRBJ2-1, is EAGVAQSPRYKIIEKRQSVAFWCNPISGHATLYWYQQILGQGPKLLIQFQNNGVVDDSQLPKDRFSAERLKGVDSTLKIQPAKLEDSAVYLCASRNLFGGRASEQFFGPGTRLTVL.

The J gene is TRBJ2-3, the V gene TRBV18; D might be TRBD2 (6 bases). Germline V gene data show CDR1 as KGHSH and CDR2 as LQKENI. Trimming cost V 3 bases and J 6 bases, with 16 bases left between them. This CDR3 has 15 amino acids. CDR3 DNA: TGTGCCAGCTCACCCCAGGAGGGGAAAGGGGATACGCAGTATTTT. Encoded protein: CASSPQEGKGDTQYF.